Listed below are T cell receptor beta chains from one sample, sequenced in a study of regulatory T cells in long-lasting Graves disease. TCRdb re-derived calls from the multiplex PCR reads in MiXCR, one entry per CDR3 protein. The sample includes 400,000 to 500,000 distinct CDR3 sequences, about 15% of them seen just once. A further study also used this sample, focusing on T cells in Graves' hyperthyroidism and ophthalmopathy.

This material consisted of peripheral blood mononuclear cells (PBMCs), taken at new diagnosis, from a patient treated with antithyroid drugs. The source is a woman aged 25 to 39 with Graves disease. Both conserved end residues are part of each CDR3. A D gene is named only where the DNA matches it firmly. Clone size is given for some rows only: seen once, a few or many times, or a class if the clone is expanded.

>TRBV19|-|TRBJ2-7|-
CASSIPGSKAYEQYF
TGTGCCAGTAGCATCCCCGGAAGTAAGGCCTACGAGCAGTACTTC
>TRBV28|many|TRBJ1-2|-
CASSPAWQGNYGYTF
TGTGCCAGCAGCCCGGCATGGCAGGGAAACTATGGCTACACCTTC
>TRBV7-8|few|TRBJ2-7|-
CASSPVGGGTMRAGDF
-
>TRBV6-1|-|TRBJ1-2|TRBD1
CASSGDRGLYGYTF
TGTGCCAGCAGTGGCGACAGGGGCCTCTATGGCTACACCTTC
>TRBV27|many|TRBJ1-2|TRBD1
CASSYLDRALSNYGYTF
TGTGCCAGCAGCTACTTGGACAGGGCCCTTTCTAACTATGGCTACACCTTC
>TRBV6-5|few|TRBJ1-1|-
CASSYSTGGGAFF
TGTGCCAGCAGTTACTCGACAGGCGGTGGGGCTTTCTTT
>TRBV5-6|many|TRBJ1-1|-
CASSLWAGMNTEAFF
TGTGCCAGCAGCTTGTGGGCGGGGATGAACACTGAAGCTTTCTTT
>TRBV20-1|few|TRBJ2-7|-
CSAGGSEQYF
TGCAGTGCTGGGGGCTCCGAGCAGTACTTC
>TRBV20-1|-|TRBJ2-6|-
CSASWGPGANVLTF
TGCAGTGCTAGTTGGGGTCCAGGGGCCAACGTCCTGACTTTC
>TRBV30|many|TRBJ1-1|-
CAWSVLGTMNTEAFF
TGTGCCTGGAGTGTACTAGGGACTATGAACACTGAAGCTTTCTTT
>TRBV7-9|many|TRBJ2-2|-
CASSLGARALFF
TGTGCCAGCAGCTTAGGAGCAAGGGCGCTGTTTTTT
>TRBV5-1|many|TRBJ2-7|-
CASRGADETREQYF
TGCGCCAGCAGGGGTGCGGACGAGACTCGGGAGCAGTACTTC
>TRBV6-5|-|TRBJ2-3|-
CASSYTSGTDTQYF
TGTGCCAGCAGTTACACAAGCGGGACAGATACGCAGTATTTT
>TRBV10-3|many|TRBJ2-1|-
CAISDDSTSSYNEQFF
TGTGCCATCAGTGATGATTCAACTAGCTCTTACAATGAGCAGTTCTTC
>TRBV19|-|TRBJ2-3|TRBD2
CASTPGTSGAVDTQYF
TGTGCCAGTACCCCCGGGACTAGCGGAGCAGTAGATACGCAGTATTTT
>TRBV29-1|many|TRBJ2-3|-
CSVEGVQTDTQYF
TGCAGCGTTGAAGGGGTTCAGACAGATACGCAGTATTTT
>TRBV6-5|-|TRBJ2-2|-
CASSYFPGNTGELFF
TGTGCCAGCAGTTACTTTCCGGGGAACACCGGGGAGCTGTTTTTT
>TRBV2|many|TRBJ2-7|-
CASLKVVHEQYF
TGTGCCAGTCTTAAAGTGGTCCACGAGCAGTACTTC
>TRBV30|many|TRBJ1-2|-
CAWSLDSSGYTF
TGTGCCTGGAGTTTAGATTCGTCGGGCTACACCTTC
>TRBV30|many|TRBJ2-1|TRBD2
CAWRREGNEQFF
TGTGCCTGGAGGCGGGAGGGAAATGAGCAGTTCTTC
>TRBV27|few|TRBJ2-1|-
CASRDSGISWEFF
TGTGCCAGCAGAGATTCAGGGATCTCTTGGGAGTTCTTC
>TRBV13|-|TRBJ2-7|TRBD2
CASSLVLAGEEQYF
TGTGCCAGCAGCTTAGTTCTAGCGGGAGAGGAGCAGTACTTC
>TRBV15|-|TRBJ1-5|-
CATSRARERVNQPQHF
TGTGCCACCAGCAGAGCCAGGGAGAGGGTAAATCAGCCCCAGCATTTT
>TRBV18|-|TRBJ2-7|-
CASSPRADYWYF
TGTGCCAGCTCACCCCGAGCAGACTATTGGTACTTC
>TRBV11-3|many|TRBJ2-1|-
CASSLEVSYNEQFF
TGTGCCAGCAGCTTGGAGGTCTCCTACAATGAGCAGTTCTTC
>TRBV11-2|many|TRBJ2-7|TRBD2
CASSLPVAGPAYEQYF
TGTGCCAGCAGCTTACCTGTAGCGGGACCGGCCTACGAGCAGTACTTC
>TRBV20-1|many|TRBJ2-5|TRBD2
CSASLFGGSTYGGGETQYF
TGCAGTGCTTCCCTGTTTGGCGGTTCCACCTACGGGGGGGGAGAGACCCAGTACTTC
>TRBV28|many|TRBJ1-5|-
CASSLFGTPGQPQHF
TGTGCCAGCAGTTTATTTGGGACCCCCGGTCAGCCCCAGCATTTT
>TRBV5-1|-|TRBJ2-1|-
CASSFGNWMFF
TGCGCCAGCAGTTTTGGGAATTGGATGTTCTTC
>TRBV3-1|many|TRBJ2-1|TRBD2
CASSQVVERGPSYNEQFF
TGTGCCAGCAGCCAAGTGGTGGAGCGGGGCCCCTCCTACAATGAGCAGTTCTTC
>TRBV7-2|few|TRBJ2-2|-
CASSFKIGELFF
TGTGCCAGCAGCTTCAAGATCGGGGAGCTGTTTTTT
>TRBV24-1|few|TRBJ2-1|-
CATSDPPVPEQFF
TGTGCCACCAGTGATCCCCCCGTGCCTGAGCAGTTCTTC
>TRBV19|-|TRBJ1-4|-
CASSIDGSRRNEKLFF
TGTGCCAGTAGTATAGACGGGAGCAGGCGTAATGAAAAACTGTTTTTT
>TRBV28|many|TRBJ1-3|-
CASSSLAGGNTIYF
TGTGCCAGCAGTTCCCTGGCAGGGGGAAACACCATATATTTT
>TRBV12-3/TRBV12-4|many|TRBJ2-6|-
CASRGLGETGANVLTF
TGTGCCAGCAGGGGGTTGGGAGAGACTGGGGCCAACGTCCTGACTTTC
>TRBV18|-|TRBJ2-5|TRBD1
CASSARDRGPEETQYF
TGTGCCAGCTCAGCCCGGGACAGGGGTCCGGAAGAGACCCAGTACTTC
>TRBV20-1|few|TRBJ2-7|-
CSARTPDSMEYF
TGCAGTGCTAGGACACCGGACTCGATGGAGTACTTC
>TRBV5-1|many|TRBJ1-1|TRBD1
CASSNRDRGSMNTEAFF
TGCGCCAGCAGCAACCGGGACAGGGGCTCCATGAACACTGAAGCTTTCTTT
>TRBV28|many|TRBJ2-6|TRBD1
CASSFPGQPTPGANVLTF
TGTGCCAGCAGTTTTCCGGGACAGCCTACCCCTGGGGCCAACGTCCTGACTTTC
>TRBV9|-|TRBJ1-6|TRBD1
CASSVEQGNNSPLHF
TGTGCCAGCAGCGTTGAACAGGGGAATAATTCACCCCTCCACTTT
>TRBV9|many|TRBJ2-3|TRBD1
CASSPSRDRGTDTQYF
TGTGCCAGCAGCCCGAGCCGGGACAGGGGAACAGATACGCAGTATTTT
>TRBV24-1|-|TRBJ2-3|-
CATSDLVGLSGDTQYF
TGTGCCACCAGTGATTTGGTCGGGCTCAGCGGGGATACGCAGTATTTT
>TRBV6-2/TRBV6-3|-|TRBJ2-7|-
CASTSPDGSYEQYF
TGTGCCAGCACCTCCCCGGACGGCTCCTACGAGCAGTACTTC
>TRBV20-1|-|TRBJ2-2|-
CSAGEPLGTGELFF
TGCAGTGCGGGGGAGCCCCTGGGTACCGGGGAGCTGTTTTTT